Detailed here is one T cell receptor (beta chain). Its specificity is unknown. The data were taken from a study of OX40 agonist ivuxolimab in advanced cancers. Study-wide results and limits: With doses of 0.1-3.0 mg/kg, partial responders showed among the lowest clonal expansion.

With 4 bases removed from V and 3 bases from J, the gap between germline ends came to 7 bases. Per the germline V gene, CDR1 is MGHDK and CDR2 is SYGVNS. The CDR3 extends over 13 amino acids. Method: immunoSEQ multiplex PCR; TCRdb's copy keeps in-frame clones and lacks some. There are tens of thousands of clones in the sample; roughly 84% occur only once, and 3% to 3.5% lies in the top ten. The source is an adult with an advanced solid tumor such as melanoma, head and neck, liver or kidney cancer. The sample in question was CD4+ or CD8+ T cells sorted from blood, obtained in a trial of the OX40 agonist ivuxolimab. J is TRBJ2-1 and V is TRBV25-1, with unresolved D. CDR3 bases: TGTGCCAGCAGTGCCAGGTACTACAATGAGCAGTTCTTC. Protein sequence: CASSARYYNEQFF.